This T cell receptor beta chain was retrieved from a study of blood T cell repertoires in COVID-19. On the study more broadly: The United States, Italy and Spain provided the acute and convalescent COVID-19 samples. T cells, B-cell-depleted T cells, or PBMCs supplied cDNA or gDNA.

Under the authors' procedure: Reference gene primer amplification in the assay estimated nucleated cell counts. The protocol was immunoSEQ multiplex PCR, while the TCRdb copy is restricted to in-frame clones and leaves out a portion. D and trimming come from the DNA, and the V and J calls and clone size come from that table. This table holds roughly 220,000 clones, 80% to 85% found once. Trimming shortened V by 11 bases and J by 3 bases, and 21 bases separated the two germline ends. Germline loops: CDR1 MRHNA, CDR2 SNTAGT. The CDR3 runs 15 residues. This sequence joins TRBV6-4 and TRBJ2-3; D is possibly TRBD2 (5 bases). The source is a woman aged 55-70 years with acute or convalescent COVID-19. The sample was peripheral blood. The CDR3 DNA reads as TGTGCCTCCTCGGTCCGGGGTCGCGTTACAGATACGCAGTATTTT. This codes for CASSVRGRVTDTQYF.